This TCR beta chain was captured in a study of OX40 agonist ivuxolimab in advanced cancers. The method was immunoSEQ multiplex PCR; TCRdb's version includes in-frame clones alone and lacks a portion of them. The sample comprises around 53,000 clones, about 90% of which are singletons, and approximately 7% rests with the top ten. Per the germline V gene, CDR1 is SGHRS and CDR2 is YFSETQ. V was clipped by 0 bases and J by 0 bases, with 11 bases between them. This CDR3 contains 16 residues. This clone was seen once. The source was CD4+ or CD8+ T cells sorted from blood, collected in a trial of the OX40 agonist ivuxolimab. V gene TRBV5-1 combines with J gene TRBJ2-3, with D perhaps TRBD1 or TRBD2 (5 bases each). This receptor was identified in an adult with an advanced solid tumor such as melanoma, head and neck, liver or kidney cancer. The CDR3 protein is CASSLVGTGSTDTQYF. In DNA, the CDR3 is TGCGCCAGCAGCTTGGTAGGGACGGGTAGCACAGATACGCAGTATTTT.